A selection of T cell receptor beta chains follows, all from one sample in a study of monozygotic twins with cystic fibrosis. The data were produced by immunoSEQ multiplex PCR, yet TCRdb's version contains in-frame clones alone and is incomplete. Among over 25,000 clones, 92% were seen once, and the ten largest hold around 0.99%. The sample comprised blood. These receptors were obtained from a girl between 2 and 10 years old with cystic fibrosis. CDR3s include the opening cysteine and the closing phenylalanine or tryptophan. A D gene is named only where the DNA matches it firmly. Clone size, where shown, is once, few, many, or a class for clones that have expanded.

D	J	V	size	DNA	CDR3
.	TRBJ2-4	TRBV4-1	.	TGCGCCAGCAGCCAATCGTCTAGTCAGGGCATTCAGTACTTC	CASSQSSSQGIQYF
.	TRBJ1-1	TRBV5-1	few	TGCGCCAGCAGCCCAGCTAGGACGGACACTGAAGCTTTCTTT	CASSPARTDTEAFF
TRBD1	TRBJ2-7	TRBV10-3	.	TGTGCCATCACTCCCCGGGACAGGGGGCTTGAGCAGTACTTC	CAITPRDRGLEQYF
.	TRBJ1-1	TRBV30	.	TGTGCCTACGACAGGAACACTGAAGCTTTCTTT	CAYDRNTEAFF
TRBD1	TRBJ2-1	TRBV6-5	.	TGTGCCAGCCTGGGGGGACAGGTTCCCCATGAGCAGTTCTTC	CASLGGQVPHEQFF
.	TRBJ2-2	TRBV12-2	.	TGTGCAAGTCGCTCGAAAAGGGGGATCGGGGAGCTGTTTTTT	CASRSKRGIGELFF
TRBD1	TRBJ2-7	TRBV5-1	.	TGCGCCAGCAGCTTGGTCTCACAGGGGTCCTACGAGCAGTACTTC	CASSLVSQGSYEQYF
TRBD2	TRBJ2-1	TRBV4-2	.	TGTGCCAGCAGCCAGCCGGGACTAGCGATAAATGAGCAGTTCTTC	CASSQPGLAINEQFF
.	TRBJ2-7	TRBV29-1	.	TGCAGCGTTGAAATCGGGTCGGGCCCCTACGAGCAGTACTTC	CSVEIGSGPYEQYF
.	TRBJ1-1	TRBV4-3	.	TGCGCCAGCAGCCAGGGGAGGAACACTGAAGCTTTCTTT	CASSQGRNTEAFF
TRBD1	TRBJ1-2	TRBV7-6	.	TGTGCCAGCAGCGGGGGCAGGGGGAATGGCTACACCTTC	CASSGGRGNGYTF
TRBD2	TRBJ2-3	TRBV28	.	TGTGCCAGCAGTTTACGAAGGACTAGCGGGTTCACAGATACGCAGTATTTT	CASSLRRTSGFTDTQYF
TRBD2	TRBJ2-2	TRBV30	.	TGTGCCTGGAGTGTAATAGGGAGGGCTGGCACCGGGGAGCTGTTTTTT	CAWSVIGRAGTGELFF
.	TRBJ2-3	TRBV30	.	TGTGCCTGGGAGGACCGCACAGATACGCAGTATTTT	CAWEDRTDTQYF
.	TRBJ1-6	TRBV2	.	TGTGCCAGCAGGGCCGGGATGGGCTCCTATAATTCACCCCTCCACTTT	CASRAGMGSYNSPLHF
.	TRBJ1-5	TRBV30	.	TGTGCCTGGGACAGAGATAATCAGCCCCAGCATTTT	CAWDRDNQPQHF
TRBD1	TRBJ2-5	TRBV29-1	.	TGCAGCGCCCTGCCCGGGACAGGGGCTGTGGAGACCCAGTACTTC	CSALPGTGAVETQYF
.	TRBJ1-5	TRBV5-5	.	TGTGCCAGCAGCCGCGGGGGAATTATTCAGCCCCAGCATTTT	CASSRGGIIQPQHF
.	TRBJ1-1	TRBV2	.	TGTGCCAGCAGTGTAGAACGGTTGAAGGGGACTGAAGCTTTCTTT	CASSVERLKGTEAFF
.	TRBJ1-1	TRBV4-1	.	TGCGCCAGCAGCCACGGGGGACCGGGTTTCTTT	CASSHGGPGFF
.	TRBJ1-4	TRBV5-3	once	TGTGCCAGAAGCTCGGGAGTAAAGAGGGTGACTAATGAAAAACTGTTTTTT	CARSSGVKRVTNEKLFF
TRBD2	TRBJ2-3	TRBV7-7	.	TGTGCCAGCAGCCTGGGACTAGCGGGAATAAGCACAGATACGCAGTATTTT	CASSLGLAGISTDTQYF
.	TRBJ2-1	TRBV9	.	TGTGCCAGCAGCGTAGGTAGCGGAACCTACAATGAGCAGTTCTTC	CASSVGSGTYNEQFF
TRBD1	TRBJ2-7	TRBV5-4	.	TGTGCCAGCAGACCCCGGGACAGGGGACCCTACGAGCAGTACTTC	CASRPRDRGPYEQYF
.	TRBJ1-1	TRBV15	.	TGTGCCACCAGCTTCCTCAGGGACACTGAAGCTTTCTTT	CATSFLRDTEAFF
.	TRBJ1-1	TRBV30	once	TGTGCCTGGAGTGTTCGGCGGTTGAACACTGAAGCTTTCTTT	CAWSVRRLNTEAFF
.	TRBJ1-1	TRBV7-2	.	TGTGCCAGCAGCTTCGCTCGACGGCTAAACACTGAAGCTTTCTTT	CASSFARRLNTEAFF
TRBD2	TRBJ2-7	TRBV29-1	.	TGCAGCGTTGAAGATTTGGGGGGGAGGGAGTACGAGCAGTACTTC	CSVEDLGGREYEQYF
TRBD1	TRBJ1-5	TRBV6-1	.	TGTGCCACCATACAGGGGGTTAATCAGCCCCAGCATTTT	CATIQGVNQPQHF
TRBD1	TRBJ1-1	TRBV19	.	TGTGCCAGTAGTAGGACAGGGCTGACTGAAGCTTTCTTT	CASSRTGLTEAFF
.	TRBJ1-5	TRBV7-9	.	TGTGCCAGCAGCCTAGGGACCGGACAAATAAATCAGCCCCAGCATTTT	CASSLGTGQINQPQHF
TRBD2	TRBJ2-2	TRBV11-2	.	TGTGCCAGCAGCTTAGTGTCCCCTAGCGGGAGTACGACCGGGGAGCTGTTTTTT	CASSLVSPSGSTTGELFF
.	TRBJ1-6	TRBV27	.	TGTGCCAGCAGCCCGACAGCCATCGTATCCAATTCACCCCTCCACTTT	CASSPTAIVSNSPLHF
.	TRBJ1-1	TRBV28	.	TGTGCCAGCAGTTTAACAGGGCCCCAATTCACTGAAGCTTTCTTT	CASSLTGPQFTEAFF
.	TRBJ1-1	TRBV4-2	.	TGTGCCAGCAGCCAAGATAGGGGGACTGAAGCTTTCTTT	CASSQDRGTEAFF
.	TRBJ1-4	TRBV5-6	.	TGTGCCAGCAGCTCGGACAGTTCTACATCTAATGAAAAACTGTTTTTT	CASSSDSSTSNEKLFF
TRBD2	TRBJ2-5	TRBV9	.	TGTGCCAGCAGCGTCGGACTAGCGGGGTTCCAAGAGACCCAGTACTTC	CASSVGLAGFQETQYF
TRBD2	TRBJ2-1	TRBV7-9	.	TGTGCCAGCAGCCCACTAGCGGCACGCCTCAATGAGCAGTTCTTC	CASSPLAARLNEQFF
.	TRBJ1-2	TRBV27	once	TGTGCCAGCAGTTTACGGCAGAACTATGGCTACACCTTC	CASSLRQNYGYTF
.	TRBJ2-7	TRBV27	.	TGTGCCAGCAGTTTGGGCAGGGGCCCCGCAGCCTACGAGCAGTACTTC	CASSLGRGPAAYEQYF
.	TRBJ2-3	TRBV9	once	TGTGCCAGCAGTCCAGGGGGAGGGATTACTAGCACAGATACGCAGTATTTT	CASSPGGGITSTDTQYF
.	TRBJ2-1	TRBV30	.	TGTGCCTGGGGACGGATCTACAATGAGCAGTTCTTC	CAWGRIYNEQFF
TRBD2	TRBJ2-7	TRBV10-3	.	TGTGCCATCAGTGGGGGACTAGCGGGAAACGAGCAGTACTTC	CAISGGLAGNEQYF